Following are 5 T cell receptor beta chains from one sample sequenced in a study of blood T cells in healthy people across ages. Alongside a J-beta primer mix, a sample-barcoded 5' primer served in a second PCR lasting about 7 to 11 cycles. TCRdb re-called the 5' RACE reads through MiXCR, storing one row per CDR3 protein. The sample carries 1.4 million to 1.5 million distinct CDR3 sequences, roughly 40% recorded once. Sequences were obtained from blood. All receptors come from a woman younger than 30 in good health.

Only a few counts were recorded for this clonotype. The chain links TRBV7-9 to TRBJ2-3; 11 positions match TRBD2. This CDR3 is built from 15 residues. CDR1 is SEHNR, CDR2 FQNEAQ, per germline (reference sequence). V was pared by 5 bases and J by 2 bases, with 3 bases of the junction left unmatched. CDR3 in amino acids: CASSILAGATDTQYF. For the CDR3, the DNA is TGTGCCAGCAGCATACTAGCGGGGGCCACAGATACGCAGTATTTT.

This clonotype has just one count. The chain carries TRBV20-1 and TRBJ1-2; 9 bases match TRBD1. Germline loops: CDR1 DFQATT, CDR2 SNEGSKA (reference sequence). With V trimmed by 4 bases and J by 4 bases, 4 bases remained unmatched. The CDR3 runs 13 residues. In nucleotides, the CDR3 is TGCAGTGCTACGACAGGGGGATCCTATGGCTACACCTTC. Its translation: CSATTGGSYGYTF.

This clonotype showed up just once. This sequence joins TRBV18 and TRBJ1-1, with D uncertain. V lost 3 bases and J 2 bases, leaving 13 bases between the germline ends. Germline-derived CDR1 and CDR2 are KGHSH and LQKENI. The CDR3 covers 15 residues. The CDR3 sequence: CASSPEGRKNTEAFF. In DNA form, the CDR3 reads TGTGCCAGCTCACCCGAGGGAAGGAAAAACACTGAAGCTTTCTTT.

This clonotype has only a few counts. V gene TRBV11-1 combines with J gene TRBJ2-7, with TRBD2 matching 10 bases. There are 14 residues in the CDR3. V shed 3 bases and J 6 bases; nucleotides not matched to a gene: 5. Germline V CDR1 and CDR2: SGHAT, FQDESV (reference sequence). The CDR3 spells CASSFEPSGSEQYF. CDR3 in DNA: TGTGCCAGCAGCTTCGAGCCTAGCGGGAGCGAGCAGTACTTC.

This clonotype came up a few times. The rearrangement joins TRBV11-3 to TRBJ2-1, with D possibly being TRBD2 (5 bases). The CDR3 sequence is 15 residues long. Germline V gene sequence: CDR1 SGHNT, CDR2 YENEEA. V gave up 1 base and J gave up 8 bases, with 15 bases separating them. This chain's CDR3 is CASSLVFSRADEQFF. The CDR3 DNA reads TGTGCCAGCAGCTTAGTCTTTTCGAGAGCGGATGAGCAGTTCTTC.